This T cell receptor (beta chain) was identified in a study of CD8+ T cells in alopecia areata. Study-level results: TCR sharing was clearer in mice than between patients, perhaps partly owing to patient HLA diversity. Scalp specimens additionally yield sequences from normal skin's resident alphabeta T cells. Affected scalp, especially in alopecia totalis/universalis, had a higher clonality than normal scalp did.

A few counts support this clone. As yet, its antigen is unknown. Extracted from the samples, RNA was reverse transcribed into cDNA to serve as the sequencing template. Data came from immunoSEQ multiplex PCR; TCRdb stores just in-frame clones and leaves some out. The sample has about 110,000 clones, approximately 50% seen once; the top ten hold 20% to 25%. CDR1 SNHLY and CDR2 FYNNEI come from the germline V gene. CDR3 length: 12 amino acids. V shed 11 bases and J shed 3 bases, with 13 bases lying between them. Separation by sorting yielded CD4+ and CD8+ T cells from PBMCs. The V and J genes are TRBV2 and TRBJ1-1, with D maybe TRBD1 (6 bases). Sequencing input: NKG2D-low CD8+ T cells sorted from blood. The origin of this receptor is a human donor with alopecia areata. The CDR3 DNA is TGTGCCGGAGGGGGGCGGGACACTGAAGCTTTCTTT. As protein: CAGGGRDTEAFF.